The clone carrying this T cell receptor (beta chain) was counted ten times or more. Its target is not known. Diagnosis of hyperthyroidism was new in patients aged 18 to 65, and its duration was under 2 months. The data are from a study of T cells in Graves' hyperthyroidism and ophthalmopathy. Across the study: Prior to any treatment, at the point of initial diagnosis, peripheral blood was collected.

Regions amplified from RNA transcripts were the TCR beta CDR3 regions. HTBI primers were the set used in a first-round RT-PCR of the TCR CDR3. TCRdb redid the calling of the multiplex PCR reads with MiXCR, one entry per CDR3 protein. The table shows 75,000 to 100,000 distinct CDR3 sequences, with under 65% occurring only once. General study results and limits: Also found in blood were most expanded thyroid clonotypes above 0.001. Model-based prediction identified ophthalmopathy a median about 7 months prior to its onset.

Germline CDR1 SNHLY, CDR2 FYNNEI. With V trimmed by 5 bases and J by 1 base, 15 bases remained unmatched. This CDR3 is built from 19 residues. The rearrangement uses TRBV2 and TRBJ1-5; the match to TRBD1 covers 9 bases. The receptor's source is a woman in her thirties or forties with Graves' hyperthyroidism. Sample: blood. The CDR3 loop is CASSYFGTGPLGSNQPQHF. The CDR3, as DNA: TGTGCCAGCAGTTATTTCGGGACAGGGCCCTTGGGAAGCAATCAGCCCCAGCATTTT.